Presented here are 27 T cell receptor beta chains from one specimen sequenced in a study of CD8+ T cells in alopecia areata. TCR sequencing used cDNA made by reverse transcription of extracted RNA. This table comes from immunoSEQ multiplex PCR, and its TCRdb copy is limited to in-frame clones, with some not included. The sample yields 200,000 to 250,000 clones, 45% to 70% seen once. The sequenced sample was CD8+ T cells sorted from blood. Receptor source: a human donor in good health.

The J gene is TRBJ2-7, the V gene TRBV5-6; D might be TRBD1 or TRBD2, each matching 5 bases. The CDR3 is made up of 13 amino acids. Trimming removed 4 bases from V and 2 bases from J, with 10 bases in between. Per the germline V gene, CDR1 is SGHDT and CDR2 is YYEEEE. The CDR3, as DNA: TGTGCCAGCAGCGCCGGGACGACCTACGAGCAGTACTTC. Amino acids: CASSAGTTYEQYF.

This clone was seen only a few times. The chain employs TRBV27 and TRBJ2-3; D call uncertain. The V end lost 10 bases, the J end lost 2 bases, and 7 bases lay between the germline ends. The CDR3 length is 11 residues. CDR1 and CDR2 (germline): MNHEY, SMNVEV (reference sequence). In DNA form, the CDR3 reads TGTGCCACCAAAGTCACAGATACGCAGTATTTT. It encodes CATKVTDTQYF.

The V call is TRBV11-2, the J call TRBJ2-5; weak D call: TRBD2 (5 bases). Per germline, CDR1 SGHAT and CDR2 FQNNGV. CDR3 length equals 14 residues. V gave up 0 bases and J gave up 4 bases, with 9 bases separating them. The CDR3 sequence is CASSLETGGETQYF. The CDR3 nucleotides are TGTGCCAGCAGCTTAGAGACCGGAGGAGAGACCCAGTACTTC.

CDR3 region: CASSAKHRELNEKLFF. The CDR3 DNA sequence: TGTGCCAGCAGCGCAAAGCACAGGGAACTTAATGAAAAACTGTTTTTT. The rearrangement links TRBV11-2 to TRBJ1-4; possibly TRBD1 for D (6 bases). The CDR3 totals 16 residues. Trimming removed 5 bases from V and 4 bases from J, with 17 bases in between. Germline V gene sequence: CDR1 SGHAT, CDR2 FQNNGV. The variable domain in full, with the rest retrieved from reference TRBV11-2 and TRBJ1-4, is EAGVAQSPRYKIIEKRQSVAFWCNPISGHATLYWYQQILGQGPKLLIQFQNNGVVDDSQLPKDRFSAERLKGVDSTLKIQPAKLEDSAVYLCASSAKHRELNEKLFFGSGTQLSVL.

The V and J genes are TRBV29-1 and TRBJ1-2; 8 nucleotides align to TRBD1. The junction had 10 bases not matched to a gene; V was cut back by 6 bases and J by 7 bases. Germline-derived CDR1 and CDR2 are SQVTM and ANQGSEA. This CDR3 has 13 residues. CDR3 bases: TGCAGCGTCCCACCCTCAGGGGGCACTGGCTACACCTTC. Amino acid sequence: CSVPPSGGTGYTF.

This sequence joins TRBV30 and TRBJ2-1; TRBD2 matches at 9 bases. The CDR3 is made up of 14 amino acids. Trimming cost V 1 base and J 6 bases; bases outside gene matches: 4. Germline CDR1 and CDR2: GTSNPN and SVGIG (reference sequence). The CDR3 reads CAWSEAAGGNEQFF. The CDR3 DNA is TGTGCCTGGAGTGAGGCAGCGGGGGGCAATGAGCAGTTCTTC.

This clone showed up just once. The rearrangement joins TRBV2 to TRBJ2-2, with D unclear. Germline V lookup: CDR1 SNHLY, CDR2 FYNNEI. This CDR3 comprises 17 residues. Trimming cost V 0 bases and J 0 bases, with 11 bases left between them. The CDR3 DNA sequence: TGTGCCAGCAGTGAAGCGCAGTGGCAGGCGAACACCGGGGAGCTGTTTTTT. This sequence encodes CASSEAQWQANTGELFF.

The chain links TRBV29-1 to TRBJ2-7; D may match TRBD1 or TRBD2 (5 bases each). The V gene lost 3 bases and the J gene lost 5 bases, with 20 bases spanning the gap. This CDR3 contains 15 residues. The germline gives CDR1 SQVTM, CDR2 ANQGSEA. For the CDR3, the DNA is TGCAGCGTTGAGGACCCCGGGACCCCTGGAGACGAGCAGTACTTC. It is translated as CSVEDPGTPGDEQYF.

This clone occurred a few times. The chain employs TRBV7-9 and TRBJ2-7; D is perhaps TRBD1 (5 bases). The V and J ends lost 5 bases and 7 bases respectively, with 21 bases between them. The CDR3 extends over 15 amino acids. Germline V lookup: CDR1 SEHNR, CDR2 FQNEAQ (reference sequence). The CDR3 region has the DNA TGTGCCAGCAGCGCTCCGCAGGGTCCCGGGCGGGAGCAGTACTTC. Amino acid sequence: CASSAPQGPGREQYF.

The J gene is TRBJ1-6, the V gene TRBV4-1; D perhaps matches TRBD1 (5 bases). Germline values: CDR1 MGHRA, CDR2 YSYEKL. There are 15 residues in the CDR3. Trimming shortened V by 0 bases and J by 8 bases, and 11 bases separated the two germline ends. Here the CDR3 reads CASSQDEGRYSPLHF. The DNA for the CDR3 is TGCGCCAGCAGCCAAGATGAGGGGAGGTATTCACCCCTCCACTTT.

Only a few counts were recorded for this clone. This chain links TRBV5-1 with TRBJ1-2; no reliable D call. V lost 2 bases and J 1 base, leaving 18 bases between the germline ends. The CDR3 sequence is 17 residues long. Per the germline V gene, CDR1 is SGHRS and CDR2 is YFSETQ. CDR3 sequence (DNA): TGCGCCAGCAGCTTTTACTTCCGGCGATACAATAACTATGGCTACACCTTC. Amino acid sequence: CASSFYFRRYNNYGYTF.

This clone came up a few times. The genes are TRBV14 and TRBJ2-4, with 8 nucleotides matching TRBD1. The CDR3 covers 14 residues. Germline lookup yields CDR1 SGHDN and CDR2 FVKESK. The ends lost 1 base at V and 9 bases at J; junction bases unmatched: 5. This CDR3 reads CASSQGGQGGIQYF. CDR3 coding DNA: TGTGCCAGCAGCCAAGGAGGACAGGGTGGCATTCAGTACTTC. Full variable domain (rest looked up from reference TRBV14 and TRBJ2-4): EAGVTQFPSHSVIEKGQTVTLRCDPISGHDNLYWYRRVMGKEIKFLLHFVKESKQDESGMPNNRFLAERTGGTYSTLKVQPAELEDSGVYFCASSQGGQGGIQYFGAGTRLSVL.

A few counts support this clone. The chain is built from TRBV5-4 and TRBJ2-2; D not resolved. The CDR3 is made up of 13 amino acids. Trimming cost V 6 bases and J 5 bases, with 11 bases left between them. Germline V gene lookup returns CDR1 SGHNT and CDR2 YYREEE (reference sequence). In DNA, the CDR3 is TGTGCCAGCAATCTGGTGGGGACCGGGGAGCTGTTTTTT. Residues: CASNLVGTGELFF.

The chain combines TRBV5-6 with TRBJ2-7; 10 bases align to TRBD1. Germline V lookup: CDR1 SGHDT, CDR2 YYEEEE. Unmatched junction bases numbered 9, after V lost 4 bases and J lost 5 bases. The CDR3 spans 15 residues. The CDR3 spells CASSRPGTGVDEQYF. The DNA of the CDR3 is TGTGCCAGCAGCCGCCCCGGGACAGGGGTCGACGAGCAGTACTTC.

The chain is built from TRBV6-5 and TRBJ1-1; D call uncertain. CDR1 MNHEY and CDR2 SVGAGI come from the germline V gene. Trimming shortened V by 8 bases and J by 1 base, and 11 bases separated the two germline ends. This CDR3 has 13 residues. CDR3 region: CASSLSANTEAFF. The DNA of the CDR3 is TGTGCCAGCTCTCTATCGGCGAACACTGAAGCTTTCTTT.

This clone has just a few counts. The chain joins TRBV4-1 to TRBJ1-4; D might be TRBD1 (5 bases). CDR1 and CDR2 (germline): MGHRA, YSYEKL. The CDR3 covers 14 residues. V was cut by 4 bases and J by 4 bases, with 10 bases left in between. CDR3 in DNA: TGCGCCAGCAGCCCACTGGGGGGTAATGAAAAACTGTTTTTT. Its protein is CASSPLGGNEKLFF.

The V gene is TRBV27, the J gene TRBJ1-2; 10 nucleotides line up with TRBD1. The CDR3 runs 17 residues. CDR1 is MNHEY and CDR2 is SMNVEV in the germline V gene (reference sequence). The junction had 14 bases not matched to a gene; V was cut back by 6 bases and J by 4 bases. The CDR3 reads CASRTPTGTGAVYGYTF. The CDR3 DNA sequence: TGTGCCAGCAGAACTCCAACCGGGACAGGGGCCGTCTATGGCTACACCTTC.

The rearrangement uses TRBV29-1 and TRBJ2-7; tentatively, D is TRBD1 (5 bases). Germline lookup yields CDR1 SQVTM and CDR2 ANQGSEA. The CDR3 loop spans 12 amino acids. V lost 6 bases and J 3 bases, leaving 12 bases between the germline ends. CDR3 bases: TGCAGCGTAGCGTCGCAGGGCTACGAGCAGTACTTC. Translation: CSVASQGYEQYF.

The chain recombines TRBV29-1 with TRBJ1-2; D might be TRBD1 (5 bases). The germline CDR1 and CDR2 sequences are SQVTM and ANQGSEA. The germline V and J ends were trimmed by 1 base and 3 bases, with 15 bases remaining between them. The CDR3 is made up of 15 amino acids. This chain's CDR3 is CSVEGGAGSHYGYTF. The CDR3 nucleotides are TGCAGCGTTGAAGGAGGTGCAGGGTCTCACTATGGCTACACCTTC.

V usage is TRBV4-1 and J usage is TRBJ1-2; maybe TRBD1 (5 bases). Germline loops: CDR1 MGHRA, CDR2 YSYEKL. The germline V and J ends were trimmed by 0 bases and 0 bases, with 8 bases remaining between them. The CDR3 loop spans 15 amino acids. The CDR3 region has the DNA TGCGCCAGCAGCCAAGAGGGACGGGCTAACTATGGCTACACCTTC. Translating gives CASSQEGRANYGYTF.

The J gene is TRBJ1-5, the V gene TRBV15; a possible D gene is TRBD1 (5 bases). The CDR3 runs to 14 residues. Trimming stripped 4 bases from V and 6 bases from J, with 13 bases between. Looked up from germline, CDR1 is LNHNV and CDR2 is YYDKDF (reference sequence). The CDR3 DNA follows: TGTGCCACCAGCATAGACAGATCGTCTCAGCCCCAGCATTTT. Translated, it gives CATSIDRSSQPQHF.

The table lists this clone with a few counts. The genes are TRBV5-4 and TRBJ2-7; no definite D call. Trimming removed 2 bases from V and 0 bases from J, with 9 bases in between. Germline V gene sequence: CDR1 SGHNT, CDR2 YYREEE (reference sequence). There are 14 residues in the CDR3. Written as DNA, the CDR3 is TGTGCCAGCAGCTTCGACATCCCCTCCTACGAGCAGTACTTC. Encoded protein: CASSFDIPSYEQYF.

The rearrangement links TRBV29-1 to TRBJ2-7; a possible D gene is TRBD2 (6 bases). Trimming left V 6 bases short and J 1 base short, with 16 bases between. From germline, CDR1 is SQVTM and CDR2 ANQGSEA. The CDR3 has 14 residues. CDR3 DNA: TGCAGCGTGGATGACAGCCGGGGGTCCTACGAGCAGTACTTC. Its translation is CSVDDSRGSYEQYF.

The genes are TRBV4-1 and TRBJ2-3; D call uncertain. This CDR3 spans 14 amino acids. Germline CDR1 reads MGHRA; CDR2 reads YSYEKL. V lost 1 base and J 0 bases, leaving 5 bases between the germline ends. CDR3 sequence: CASSQAYSTDTQYF. CDR3 in DNA: TGCGCCAGCAGCCAAGCCTACAGCACAGATACGCAGTATTTT.

The rearrangement joins TRBV5-6 to TRBJ2-3; no definite D call. Germline V gives CDR1 SGHDT, CDR2 YYEEEE. The CDR3 length is 19 residues. The V gene lost 1 base and the J gene lost 0 bases, with 21 bases spanning the gap. CDR3 in amino acids: CASSLKDSILLVSTDTQYF. The DNA for the CDR3 is TGTGCCAGCAGCTTGAAAGACTCCATACTACTTGTTAGCACAGATACGCAGTATTTT.

The chain is built from TRBV29-1 and TRBJ2-3; D unclear. The CDR3 consists of 14 residues. The V end was cut by 1 base, the J end by 1 base, with 9 bases between. Looked up from germline, CDR1 is SQVTM and CDR2 is ANQGSEA. CDR3 protein: CSVEGVTRTDTQYF. The CDR3 DNA is TGCAGCGTTGAAGGGGTTACCCGCACAGATACGCAGTATTTT.

The rearrangement links TRBV6-6 to TRBJ1-2; no reliable D call. Looked up from germline, CDR1 is MNHNY and CDR2 is SVGAGI (reference sequence). Trimming pared 0 bases from V and 3 bases from J, leaving 2 bases between. This CDR3 has 12 residues. Written as DNA, the CDR3 is TGTGCCAGCAGTTACTCGGACTATGGCTACACCTTC. Its translation is CASSYSDYGYTF.